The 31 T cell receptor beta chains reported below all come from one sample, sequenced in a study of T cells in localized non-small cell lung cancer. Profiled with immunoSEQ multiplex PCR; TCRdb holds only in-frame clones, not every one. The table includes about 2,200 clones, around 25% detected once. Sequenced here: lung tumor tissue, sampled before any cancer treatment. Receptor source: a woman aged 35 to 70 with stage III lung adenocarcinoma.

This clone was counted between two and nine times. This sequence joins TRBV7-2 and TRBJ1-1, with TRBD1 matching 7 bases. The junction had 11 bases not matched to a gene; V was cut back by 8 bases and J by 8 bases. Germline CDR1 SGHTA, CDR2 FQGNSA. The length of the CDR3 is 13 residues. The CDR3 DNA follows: TGTGCCAGCCTCCCAGCAGGGGGTATCGAAGCTTTCTTT. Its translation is CASLPAGGIEAFF. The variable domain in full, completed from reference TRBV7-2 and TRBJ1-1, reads GAGVSQSPSNKVTEKGKDVELRCDPISGHTALYWYRQSLGQGLEFLIYFQGNSAPDKSGLPSDRFSAERTGGSVSTLTIQRTQQEDSAVYLCASLPAGGIEAFFGQGTRLTVV.

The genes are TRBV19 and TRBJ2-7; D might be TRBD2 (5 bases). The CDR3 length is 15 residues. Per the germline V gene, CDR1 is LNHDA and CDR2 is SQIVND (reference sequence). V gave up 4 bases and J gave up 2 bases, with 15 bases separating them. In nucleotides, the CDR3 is TGTGCCAGTAGTACCGTAGAGGGCCTAGCCTACGAGCAGTACTTC. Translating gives CASSTVEGLAYEQYF.

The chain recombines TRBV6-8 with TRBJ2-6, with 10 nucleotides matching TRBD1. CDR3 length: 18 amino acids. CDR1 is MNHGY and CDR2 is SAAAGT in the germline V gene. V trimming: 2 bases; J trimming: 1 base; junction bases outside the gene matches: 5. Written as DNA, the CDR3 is TGTGCCAGCAGTTACATGGGACAGGGGAGATCTGGGGCCAACGTCCTGACTTTC. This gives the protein CASSYMGQGRSGANVLTF.

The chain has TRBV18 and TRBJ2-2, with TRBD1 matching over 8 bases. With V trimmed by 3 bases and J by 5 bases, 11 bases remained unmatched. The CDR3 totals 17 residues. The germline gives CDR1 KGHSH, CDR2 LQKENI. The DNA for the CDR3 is TGTGCCAGCTCACCCCTCGGACAGGGTCTTGGGACCGGGGAGCTGTTTTTT. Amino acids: CASSPLGQGLGTGELFF.

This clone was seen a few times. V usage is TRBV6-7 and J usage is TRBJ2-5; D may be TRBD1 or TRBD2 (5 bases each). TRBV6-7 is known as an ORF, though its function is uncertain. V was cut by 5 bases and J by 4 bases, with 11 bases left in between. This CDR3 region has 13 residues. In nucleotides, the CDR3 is TGTGCCAGCAGTCGACTTGGGGGAGAGACCCAGTACTTC. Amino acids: CASSRLGGETQYF.

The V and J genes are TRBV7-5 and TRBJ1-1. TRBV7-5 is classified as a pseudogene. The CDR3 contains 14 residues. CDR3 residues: CASSPPRLNTEAFF. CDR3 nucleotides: TGTGCCAGCAGCCCCCCGAGATTAAACACTGAAGCTTTCTTT.

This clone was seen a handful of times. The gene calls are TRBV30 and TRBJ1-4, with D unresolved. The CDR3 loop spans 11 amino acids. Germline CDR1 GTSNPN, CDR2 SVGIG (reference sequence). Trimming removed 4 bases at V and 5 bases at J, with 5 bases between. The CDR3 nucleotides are TGTGCCTGGAATCGAAATGAAAAACTGTTTTTT. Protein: CAWNRNEKLFF. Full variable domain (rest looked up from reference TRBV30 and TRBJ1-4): SQTIHQWPATLVQPVGSPLSLECTVEGTSNPNLYWYRQAAGRGLQLLFYSVGIGQISSEVPQNLSASRPQDRQFILSSKKLLLSDSGFYLCAWNRNEKLFFGSGTQLSVL.

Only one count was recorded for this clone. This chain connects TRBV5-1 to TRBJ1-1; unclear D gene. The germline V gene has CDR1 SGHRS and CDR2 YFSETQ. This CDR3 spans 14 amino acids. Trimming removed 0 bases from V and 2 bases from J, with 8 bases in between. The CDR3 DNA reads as TGCGCCAGCAGCTTGGCATCCAGTAACACTGAAGCTTTCTTT. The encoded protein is CASSLASSNTEAFF.

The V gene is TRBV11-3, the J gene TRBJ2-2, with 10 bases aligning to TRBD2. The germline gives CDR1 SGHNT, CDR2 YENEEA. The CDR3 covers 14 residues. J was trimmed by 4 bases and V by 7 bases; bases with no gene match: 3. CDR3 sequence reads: CASNRLAGTGELFF. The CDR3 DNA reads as TGTGCCAGCAACCGACTAGCGGGCACCGGGGAGCTGTTTTTT.

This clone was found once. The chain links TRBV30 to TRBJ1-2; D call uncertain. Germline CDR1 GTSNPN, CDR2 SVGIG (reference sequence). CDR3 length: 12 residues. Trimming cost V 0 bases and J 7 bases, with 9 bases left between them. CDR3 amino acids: CAWSVTYGGYTF. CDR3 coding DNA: TGTGCCTGGAGTGTGACATACGGTGGCTACACCTTC.

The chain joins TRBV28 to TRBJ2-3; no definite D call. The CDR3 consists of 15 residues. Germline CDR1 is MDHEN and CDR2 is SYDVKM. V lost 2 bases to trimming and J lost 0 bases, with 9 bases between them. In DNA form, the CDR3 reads TGTGCCAGCAGTTTAACGCGGCCCAGCACAGATACGCAGTATTTT. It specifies CASSLTRPSTDTQYF.

CDR3 protein: CASSLRLNTEAFF. CDR3 nucleotide sequence: TGTGCCAGCAGCTTAAGACTGAACACTGAAGCTTTCTTT. The genes are TRBV5-4 and TRBJ1-1; D not resolved. Germline V gives CDR1 SGHNT, CDR2 YYREEE (reference sequence). CDR3 size: 13 residues. V lost 2 bases, J lost 0 bases, and 5 bases lay in between. The full variable domain, completed using reference TRBV5-4 and TRBJ1-1, is ETGVTQSPTHLIKTRGQQVTLRCSSQSGHNTVSWYQQALGQGPQFIFQYYREEENGRGNFPPRFSGLQFPNYSSELNVNALELDDSALYLCASSLRLNTEAFFGQGTRLTVV.

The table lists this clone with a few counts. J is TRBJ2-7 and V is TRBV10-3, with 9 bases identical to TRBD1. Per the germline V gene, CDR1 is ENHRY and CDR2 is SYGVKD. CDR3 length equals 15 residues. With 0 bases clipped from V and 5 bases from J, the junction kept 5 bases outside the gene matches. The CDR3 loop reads CAISESGQGWNEQYF. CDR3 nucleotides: TGTGCCATCAGTGAGTCGGGACAGGGATGGAACGAGCAGTACTTC.

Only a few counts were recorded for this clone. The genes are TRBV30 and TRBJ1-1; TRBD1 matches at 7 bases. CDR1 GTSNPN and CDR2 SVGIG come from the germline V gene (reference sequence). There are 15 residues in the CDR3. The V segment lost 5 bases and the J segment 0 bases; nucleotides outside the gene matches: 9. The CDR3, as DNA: TGTGCCTGGGAACAGGGACAGAGGATGAACACTGAAGCTTTCTTT. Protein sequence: CAWEQGQRMNTEAFF.

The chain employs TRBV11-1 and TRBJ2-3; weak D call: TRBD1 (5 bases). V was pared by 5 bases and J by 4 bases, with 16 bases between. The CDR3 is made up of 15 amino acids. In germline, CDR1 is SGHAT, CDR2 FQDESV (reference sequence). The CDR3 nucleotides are TGTGCCAGCAGCCAAGTGTTGGCAGGGCCAGATACGCAGTATTTT. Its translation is CASSQVLAGPDTQYF.

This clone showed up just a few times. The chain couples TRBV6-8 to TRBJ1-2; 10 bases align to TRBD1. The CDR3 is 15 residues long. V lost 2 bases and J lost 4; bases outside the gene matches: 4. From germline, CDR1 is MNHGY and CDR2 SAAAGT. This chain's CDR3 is CASSYPTGGIYGYTF. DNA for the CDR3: TGTGCCAGCAGTTACCCGACAGGGGGCATCTATGGCTACACCTTC.

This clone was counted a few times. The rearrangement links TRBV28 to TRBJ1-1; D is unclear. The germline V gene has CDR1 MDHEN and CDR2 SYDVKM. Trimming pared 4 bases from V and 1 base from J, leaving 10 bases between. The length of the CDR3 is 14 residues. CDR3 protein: CASSWPPRNTEAFF. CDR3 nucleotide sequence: TGTGCCAGCAGTTGGCCCCCCCGGAACACTGAAGCTTTCTTT.

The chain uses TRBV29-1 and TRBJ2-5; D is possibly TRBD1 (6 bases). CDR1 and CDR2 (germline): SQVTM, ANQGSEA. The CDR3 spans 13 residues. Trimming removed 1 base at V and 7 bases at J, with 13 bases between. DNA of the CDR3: TGCAGCGTTGAAGTAGCAGGGGCGGGGACCCAGTACTTC. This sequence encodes CSVEVAGAGTQYF.

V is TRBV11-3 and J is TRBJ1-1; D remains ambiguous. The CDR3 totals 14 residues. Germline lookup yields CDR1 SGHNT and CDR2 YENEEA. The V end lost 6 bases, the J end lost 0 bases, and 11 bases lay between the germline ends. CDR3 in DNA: TGTGCCAGCAGTGCAGGACTTATGAACACTGAAGCTTTCTTT. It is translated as CASSAGLMNTEAFF. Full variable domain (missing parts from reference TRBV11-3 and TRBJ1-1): EAGVVQSPRYKIIEKKQPVAFWCNPISGHNTLYWYLQNLGQGPELLIRYENEEAVDDSQLPKDRFSAERLKGVDSTLKIQPAELGDSAVYLCASSAGLMNTEAFFGQGTRLTVV.

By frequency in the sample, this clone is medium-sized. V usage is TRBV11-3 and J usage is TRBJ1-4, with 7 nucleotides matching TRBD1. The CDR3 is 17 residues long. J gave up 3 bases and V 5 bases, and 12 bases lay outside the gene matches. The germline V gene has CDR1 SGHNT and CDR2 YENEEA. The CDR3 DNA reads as TGTGCCAGCAGCCAGGACCCTCCCGGGACAGCTAATGAAAAACTGTTTTTT. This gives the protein CASSQDPPGTANEKLFF.

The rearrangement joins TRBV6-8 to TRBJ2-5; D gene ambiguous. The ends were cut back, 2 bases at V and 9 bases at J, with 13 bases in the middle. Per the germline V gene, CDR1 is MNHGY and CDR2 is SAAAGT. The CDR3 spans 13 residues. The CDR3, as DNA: TGTGCCAGCAGTTACGAGGACGCTCGGCCCCAGTACTTC. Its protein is CASSYEDARPQYF.

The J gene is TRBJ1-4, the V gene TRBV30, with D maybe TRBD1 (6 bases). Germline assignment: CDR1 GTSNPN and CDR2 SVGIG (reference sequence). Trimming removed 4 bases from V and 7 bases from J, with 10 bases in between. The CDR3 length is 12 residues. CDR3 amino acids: CAWNRDGEKLFF. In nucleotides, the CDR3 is TGTGCCTGGAACAGGGACGGTGAAAAACTGTTTTTT.

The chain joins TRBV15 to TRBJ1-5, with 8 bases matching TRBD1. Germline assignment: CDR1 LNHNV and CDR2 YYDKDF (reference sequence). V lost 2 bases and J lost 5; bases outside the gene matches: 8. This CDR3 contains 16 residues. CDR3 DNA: TGTGCCACCAGCAGATCGACAGGGGCAGGCGATCAGCCCCAGCATTTT. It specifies CATSRSTGAGDQPQHF.

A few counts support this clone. CDR3 coding DNA: TGTGCCAGCCGTGATCAGGACGGCTCCTACGAGCAGTACTTC. Translation gives CASRDQDGSYEQYF. The rearrangement joins TRBV6-8 to TRBJ2-7; no reliable D call. Per the germline V gene, CDR1 is MNHGY and CDR2 is SAAAGT. The CDR3 is made up of 14 amino acids. V dropped 8 bases and J dropped 0 bases, with 14 bases sitting between them.

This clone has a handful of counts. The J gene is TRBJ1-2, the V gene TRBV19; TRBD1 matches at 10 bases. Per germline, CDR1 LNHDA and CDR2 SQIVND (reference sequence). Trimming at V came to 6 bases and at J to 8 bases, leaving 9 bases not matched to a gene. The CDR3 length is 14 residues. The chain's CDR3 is CASRLTGGDVGYTF. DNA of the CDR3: TGTGCCAGTAGATTGACAGGGGGCGATGTAGGCTACACCTTC.

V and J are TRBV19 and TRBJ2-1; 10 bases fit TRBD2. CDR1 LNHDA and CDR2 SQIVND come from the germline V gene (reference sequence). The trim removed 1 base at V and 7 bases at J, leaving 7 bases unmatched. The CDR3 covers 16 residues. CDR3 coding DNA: TGTGCCAGTAGTATAGCGGCGACTAGCGGGTTAAATGAGCAGTTCTTC. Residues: CASSIAATSGLNEQFF.

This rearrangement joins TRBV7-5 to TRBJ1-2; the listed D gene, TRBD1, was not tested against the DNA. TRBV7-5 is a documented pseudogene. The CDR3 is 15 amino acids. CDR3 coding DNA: TGTGCCAGCAGCTCTGTGACAGGCTCTAACTATGGCTACACCTTC. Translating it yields CASSSVTGSNYGYTF.

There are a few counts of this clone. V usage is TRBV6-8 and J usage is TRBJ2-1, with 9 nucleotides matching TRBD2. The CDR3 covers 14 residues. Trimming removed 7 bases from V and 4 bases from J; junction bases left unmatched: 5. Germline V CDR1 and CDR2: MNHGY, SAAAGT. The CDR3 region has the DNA TGTGCCAGCAAAGGAACTAGCGGGTACAATGAGCAGTTCTTC. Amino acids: CASKGTSGYNEQFF.

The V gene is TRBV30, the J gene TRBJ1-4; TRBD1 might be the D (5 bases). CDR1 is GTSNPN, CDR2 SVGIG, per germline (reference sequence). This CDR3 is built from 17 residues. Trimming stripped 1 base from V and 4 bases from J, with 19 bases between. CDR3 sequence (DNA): TGTGCCTGGAGTGCAGCGACCGGACCGGGGGGTAATGAAAAACTGTTTTTT. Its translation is CAWSAATGPGGNEKLFF.

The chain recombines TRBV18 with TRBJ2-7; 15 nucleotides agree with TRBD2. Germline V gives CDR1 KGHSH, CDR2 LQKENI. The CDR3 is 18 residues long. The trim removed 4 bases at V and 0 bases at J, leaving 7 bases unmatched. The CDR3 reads CASSQGLAGGASSYEQYF. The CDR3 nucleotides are TGTGCCAGCTCACAGGGACTAGCGGGGGGCGCTAGCTCCTACGAGCAGTACTTC.

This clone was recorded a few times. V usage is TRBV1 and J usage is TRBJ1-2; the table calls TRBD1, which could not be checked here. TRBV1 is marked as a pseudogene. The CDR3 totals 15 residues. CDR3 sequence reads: CASSQGQGANYGYTF. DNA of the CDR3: TGCGCCAGCAGCCAAGGACAGGGGGCTAACTATGGCTACACCTTC.